This is a list of T cell receptor beta chains from one sample in a study of T-cell memory formation after mild COVID-19. Each CDR3 protein gets one entry after TCRdb re-called the 5' RACE reads with MiXCR. The sample lists roughly 200,000 distinct CDR3 sequences, under 20% seen once, with roughly 1.9% in the top ten. The source material was PBMCs or a T cell subset sorted from them (not recorded which). The source is an adult woman who had mild COVID-19 (a few samples of this study predate the infection). Cell type and time point are not known. Both conserved end residues are part of each CDR3. Fields, in order: J gene, D gene, V gene, clone size, CDR3 length, CDR3 protein, CDR3 DNA. D genes are given only for firm matches. Rows may omit the clone size; those that give it use once, few, many or a size class.

J: TRBJ1-1; D: NA; V: TRBV7-2; size: few; length: 13; CDR3: CASSRPGTLAAFF; DNA: TGTGCCAGCAGCCGACCCGGGACCCTTGCAGCTTTCTTT
J: TRBJ2-7; D: NA; V: TRBV5-1; size: many; length: 15; CDR3: CASKSIGVKSDEQYF; DNA: TGCGCCAGCAAAAGCATCGGGGTCAAGTCTGACGAGCAGTACTTC
J: TRBJ1-3; D: NA; V: TRBV7-2; size: few; length: 17; CDR3: CASSLALPGSSGNTIYF; DNA: TGTGCCAGCAGCTTAGCGCTCCCGGGGAGCTCTGGAAACACCATATATTTT
J: TRBJ2-7; D: TRBD2; V: TRBV7-2; size: many; length: 15; CDR3: CASSLYSGGSYEQYF; DNA: TGTGCCAGCAGCTTATACAGCGGGGGATCCTACGAGCAGTACTTC
J: TRBJ2-4; D: TRBD2; V: TRBV9; size: NA; length: 15; CDR3: CASSVDSGGRNIQYF; DNA: TGTGCCAGCAGCGTAGATAGCGGGGGTAGAAACATTCAGTACTTC
J: TRBJ2-1; D: NA; V: TRBV4-2; size: NA; length: 13; CDR3: CASSHLRDNEQFF; DNA: TGTGCCAGCAGCCACTTGAGAGACAATGAGCAGTTCTTC
J: TRBJ2-5; D: TRBD2; V: TRBV5-1; size: NA; length: 15; CDR3: CASSTQAGRQETQYF; DNA: TGCGCCAGCAGCACTCAAGCGGGGCGGCAAGAGACCCAGTACTTC
J: TRBJ1-4; D: TRBD1; V: TRBV4-1; size: NA; length: 18; CDR3: CASSQEELRHRGNEKLFF; DNA: TGCGCCAGCAGCCAAGAGGAGCTCAGGCACAGGGGAAATGAAAAACTGTTTTTT
J: TRBJ1-3; D: NA; V: TRBV10-3; size: few; length: 15; CDR3: CAISAPPGLGNTIYF; DNA: TGTGCCATCAGTGCGCCCCCGGGGCTCGGAAACACCATATATTTT
J: TRBJ2-3; D: NA; V: TRBV12-5; size: NA; length: 16; CDR3: CASGLVLSARTDTQYF; DNA: TGTGCTAGTGGTTTGGTACTAAGCGCCCGCACAGATACGCAGTATTTT
J: TRBJ2-1; D: TRBD1; V: TRBV29-1; size: few; length: 17; CDR3: CSVLGQGSKSSYNEQFF; DNA: TGCAGCGTCCTCGGACAGGGGTCCAAATCCTCCTACAATGAGCAGTTCTTC
J: TRBJ2-3; D: NA; V: TRBV20-1; size: NA; length: 12; CDR3: CSASGNTDTQYF; DNA: TGCAGTGCTTCTGGGAACACAGATACGCAGTATTTT
J: TRBJ2-7; D: NA; V: TRBV5-1; size: few; length: 13; CDR3: CASSPAGSYEQYF; DNA: TGCGCCAGCAGCCCGGCGGGGTCCTACGAGCAGTACTTC
J: TRBJ2-3; D: TRBD2; V: TRBV7-8; size: few; length: 17; CDR3: CASSSGLAGGLRDTQYF; DNA: TGTGCCAGCAGCTCCGGACTAGCGGGAGGGCTGCGGGATACGCAGTATTTT
J: TRBJ1-3; D: NA; V: TRBV12-3/TRBV12-4; size: NA; length: 14; CDR3: CASSFSGSGNTIYF; DNA: TGTGCCAGCAGTTTTTCAGGCAGCGGAAACACCATATATTTT
J: TRBJ1-2; D: NA; V: TRBV18; size: NA; length: 14; CDR3: CASSPTETNYGYTF; DNA: TGTGCCAGCTCACCGACAGAGACCAACTATGGCTACACCTTC
J: TRBJ1-2; D: NA; V: TRBV5-1; size: NA; length: 14; CDR3: CASNGGTASYGYTF; DNA: TGCGCCAGCAACGGAGGGACGGCAAGCTATGGCTACACCTTC
J: TRBJ2-1; D: TRBD2; V: TRBV12-3/TRBV12-4; size: NA; length: 15; CDR3: CASRGTSGEYNEKFF; DNA: TGTGCCAGCAGGGGGACTAGCGGAGAGTACAATGAGAAGTTCTTC
J: TRBJ2-7; D: NA; V: TRBV2; size: few; length: 17; CDR3: CASKGQTGGKRSYEQYF; DNA: TGTGCCAGCAAGGGGCAGACAGGCGGTAAAAGGTCCTACGAGCAGTACTTC
J: TRBJ2-3; D: TRBD2; V: TRBV27; size: NA; length: 18; CDR3: CASSRGLAGGLSTDTQYF; DNA: TGTGCCAGCAGTAGAGGACTAGCGGGGGGCCTTAGCACAGATACGCAGTATTTT
J: TRBJ1-2; D: NA; V: TRBV5-1; size: NA; length: 13; CDR3: CASTRDGNYGYTF; DNA: TGCGCCAGCACCCGGGACGGTAACTATGGCTACACCTTC
J: TRBJ2-7; D: NA; V: TRBV12-3/TRBV12-4; size: NA; length: 12; CDR3: CASSLIGNEQYF; DNA: TGTGCCAGCAGTTTAATAGGGAATGAGCAGTACTTC
J: TRBJ2-5; D: NA; V: TRBV12-3/TRBV12-4; size: few; length: 13; CDR3: CASSFGNQETQYF; DNA: TGTGCCAGCAGTTTTGGGAACCAAGAGACCCAGTACTTC
J: TRBJ2-7; D: NA; V: TRBV4-1; size: few; length: 15; CDR3: CASSQDRVAPYEQYF; DNA: TGCGCCAGCAGCCAAGATCGGGTAGCCCCCTACGAGCAGTACTTC
J: TRBJ1-2; D: TRBD1; V: TRBV29-1; size: NA; length: 13; CDR3: CSVEQGAPSGYTF; DNA: TGCAGCGTTGAACAGGGGGCCCCCAGTGGCTACACCTTC
J: TRBJ2-7; D: TRBD2; V: TRBV6-2/TRBV6-3; size: few; length: 17; CDR3: CASSEQASGSLSYEQYF; DNA: TGTGCCAGCAGTGAACAAGCTAGCGGGAGTCTTTCCTACGAGCAGTACTTC
J: TRBJ2-1; D: NA; V: TRBV12-3/TRBV12-4; size: many; length: 17; CDR3: CASSWSLATGSYNEQFF; DNA: TGTGCCAGCAGTTGGTCCCTAGCGACAGGTTCCTACAATGAGCAGTTCTTC
J: TRBJ2-7; D: NA; V: TRBV5-6; size: few; length: 14; CDR3: CASSFRGRTNEQYF; DNA: TGTGCCAGCAGCTTCCGGGGCAGGACGAACGAGCAGTACTTC
J: TRBJ2-7; D: NA; V: TRBV3-1; size: few; length: 15; CDR3: CASSKSGSSSYEQYF; DNA: TGTGCCAGCAGCAAGAGTGGATCCAGCTCCTACGAGCAGTACTTC
J: TRBJ2-7; D: NA; V: TRBV6-5; size: NA; length: 11; CDR3: CASSYEGAQYF; DNA: TGTGCCAGCAGTTACGAGGGAGCGCAGTACTTC
J: TRBJ1-6; D: NA; V: TRBV20-1; size: few; length: 12; CDR3: CSASRQTSPLHF; DNA: TGCAGTGCTAGTCGACAGACTTCACCCCTCCACTTT
J: TRBJ2-1; D: TRBD2; V: TRBV6-2/TRBV6-3; size: NA; length: 14; CDR3: CASIRSTSLNEQFF; DNA: TGTGCCAGCATTCGATCGACTAGCCTGAATGAGCAGTTCTTC
J: TRBJ2-2; D: NA; V: TRBV7-9; size: NA; length: 14; CDR3: CASSLISFPGELFF; DNA: TGTGCCAGCAGCCTAATATCGTTCCCCGGGGAGCTGTTTTTT
J: TRBJ1-4; D: NA; V: TRBV7-9; size: NA; length: 14; CDR3: CASTVRGGNEKLFF; DNA: TGTGCCAGCACCGTCAGGGGCGGCAATGAAAAACTGTTTTTT
J: TRBJ1-3; D: NA; V: TRBV7-8; size: NA; length: 14; CDR3: CASSEQGLGNTIYF; DNA: TGTGCCAGCAGCGAGCAGGGGCTGGGGAACACCATATATTTT
J: TRBJ2-3; D: NA; V: TRBV12-3/TRBV12-4; size: few; length: 15; CDR3: CASSFSGGSTDTQYF; DNA: TGTGCCAGCAGTTTTTCAGGGGGGAGCACAGATACGCAGTATTTT
J: TRBJ2-3; D: NA; V: TRBV5-1; size: few; length: 14; CDR3: CASSLRQGLDTQYF; DNA: TGCGCCAGCAGCCTTCGCCAAGGCTTGGATACGCAGTATTTT
J: TRBJ2-3; D: NA; V: TRBV27; size: NA; length: 13; CDR3: CASRPGGSDTQYF; DNA: TGTGCCAGCAGGCCCGGGGGATCAGATACGCAGTATTTT
J: TRBJ2-1; D: NA; V: TRBV7-9; size: NA; length: 12; CDR3: CAAARDYNEQFF; DNA: TGTGCCGCTGCCCGGGATTACAATGAGCAGTTCTTC
J: TRBJ2-7; D: NA; V: TRBV12-3/TRBV12-4; size: few; length: 14; CDR3: CASSLGGEGYEQYF; DNA: TGTGCCAGCAGTTTAGGCGGGGAAGGCTACGAGCAGTACTTC
J: TRBJ1-2; D: TRBD1; V: TRBV7-2; size: NA; length: 17; CDR3: CASSPPLGRGRPYGYTF; DNA: TGTGCCAGCAGCCCTCCTCTGGGGAGGGGGCGCCCCTATGGCTACACCTTC
J: TRBJ2-1; D: TRBD2; V: TRBV3-1; size: NA; length: 15; CDR3: CASSHTGLVRREQFF; DNA: TGTGCCAGCAGTCACACGGGACTAGTACGACGAGAGCAGTTCTTC
J: TRBJ2-2; D: NA; V: TRBV6-2/TRBV6-3; size: NA; length: 15; CDR3: CASRWLDPSTGELFF; DNA: TGTGCCAGCAGATGGCTAGACCCAAGCACCGGGGAGCTGTTTTTT
J: TRBJ2-1; D: TRBD2; V: TRBV27; size: NA; length: 15; CDR3: CATRSLGLGHNEQFF; DNA: TGTGCCACCCGTAGTCTGGGACTAGGGCACAATGAGCAGTTCTTC
J: TRBJ2-3; D: NA; V: TRBV24-1; size: NA; length: 15; CDR3: CATSDSGRGTDTQYF; DNA: TGTGCCACCAGTGACTCGGGACGGGGCACAGATACGCAGTATTTT
J: TRBJ1-1; D: NA; V: TRBV5-1; size: few; length: 13; CDR3: CASSLRAVNEAFF; DNA: TGCGCCAGCAGCTTGAGGGCCGTCAATGAAGCTTTCTTT
J: TRBJ2-1; D: NA; V: TRBV4-3; size: NA; length: 15; CDR3: CASSHQGGTYNEQFF; DNA: TGCGCCAGCAGCCATCAAGGAGGGACCTACAATGAGCAGTTCTTC
J: TRBJ1-2; D: TRBD1; V: TRBV6-2/TRBV6-3; size: NA; length: 13; CDR3: CASSPWTGLGYTF; DNA: TGTGCCAGCAGTCCCTGGACAGGACTGGGCTACACCTTC
J: TRBJ2-2; D: NA; V: TRBV7-7; size: few; length: 12; CDR3: CASSFLSGELFF; DNA: TGTGCCAGCAGCTTCCTGTCCGGGGAGCTGTTTTTT
J: TRBJ2-1; D: NA; V: TRBV2; size: NA; length: 14; CDR3: CASRRSAGYNEQFF; DNA: TGTGCCAGCAGACGTTCGGCGGGCTACAATGAGCAGTTCTTC
J: TRBJ2-5; D: NA; V: TRBV7-2; size: few; length: 14; CDR3: CASSSTGTLETQYF; DNA: TGTGCCAGCAGCTCAACCGGGACTTTGGAGACCCAGTACTTC
J: TRBJ2-3; D: NA; V: TRBV7-3; size: NA; length: 16; CDR3: CASSLRVPSRTDTQYF; DNA: TGTGCCAGCAGCTTGCGGGTCCCCTCCCGCACAGATACGCAGTATTTT
J: TRBJ1-1; D: NA; V: TRBV12-3/TRBV12-4; size: NA; length: 14; CDR3: CASRRDNGNTEAFF; DNA: TGTGCCAGCAGAAGGGACAACGGGAACACTGAAGCTTTCTTT
J: TRBJ2-7; D: NA; V: TRBV18; size: NA; length: 15; CDR3: CASSRESSPYYEQYF; DNA: TGTGCCAGCTCCCGAGAGTCTAGCCCATACTACGAGCAGTACTTC
J: TRBJ1-5; D: TRBD1; V: TRBV12-3/TRBV12-4; size: NA; length: 14; CDR3: CATGQGDNRGPQHF; DNA: TGTGCCACCGGACAGGGCGATAATAGGGGGCCCCAGCATTTT
J: TRBJ1-1; D: TRBD1; V: TRBV29-1; size: NA; length: 11; CDR3: CSVEDPGTEGF; DNA: TGCAGCGTTGAAGATCCGGGGACAGAAGGATTT
J: TRBJ2-3; D: NA; V: TRBV20-1; size: few; length: 15; CDR3: CSARDSQGRTDTQYF; DNA: TGCAGTGCTAGAGATTCGCAGGGTCGCACAGATACGCAGTATTTT
J: TRBJ2-1; D: TRBD1; V: TRBV7-9; size: NA; length: 15; CDR3: CASGQGQSSYNEQFF; DNA: TGTGCCAGCGGTCAGGGACAGAGCTCCTACAATGAGCAGTTCTTC
J: TRBJ2-1; D: NA; V: TRBV7-2; size: NA; length: 14; CDR3: CASSWGPGGDEQFF; DNA: TGTGCCAGCAGCTGGGGACCCGGCGGGGATGAGCAGTTCTTC